Reported below is one T cell receptor beta chain. This entry belongs to a study of blood T cell repertoires in COVID-19. The CDR3 consists of 14 residues. Libraries were prepared by immunoSEQ multiplex PCR; TCRdb keeps only in-frame clonotypes and omits some of them. This repertoire shows about 350,000 clones, approximately 89% found once; its top ten account for roughly 4%. The source material was peripheral blood. The clonotype originates from an older woman with COVID-19, enrolled during active disease. The rearrangement uses TRBV21-1 and TRBJ1-3. TRBV21-1 is termed a pseudogene. The CDR3 nucleotides read TGTGCCAGGGGAAAAGGGAGCTCTGGAAACACCATATATTTT. Amino acid sequence: CARGKGSSGNTIYF.